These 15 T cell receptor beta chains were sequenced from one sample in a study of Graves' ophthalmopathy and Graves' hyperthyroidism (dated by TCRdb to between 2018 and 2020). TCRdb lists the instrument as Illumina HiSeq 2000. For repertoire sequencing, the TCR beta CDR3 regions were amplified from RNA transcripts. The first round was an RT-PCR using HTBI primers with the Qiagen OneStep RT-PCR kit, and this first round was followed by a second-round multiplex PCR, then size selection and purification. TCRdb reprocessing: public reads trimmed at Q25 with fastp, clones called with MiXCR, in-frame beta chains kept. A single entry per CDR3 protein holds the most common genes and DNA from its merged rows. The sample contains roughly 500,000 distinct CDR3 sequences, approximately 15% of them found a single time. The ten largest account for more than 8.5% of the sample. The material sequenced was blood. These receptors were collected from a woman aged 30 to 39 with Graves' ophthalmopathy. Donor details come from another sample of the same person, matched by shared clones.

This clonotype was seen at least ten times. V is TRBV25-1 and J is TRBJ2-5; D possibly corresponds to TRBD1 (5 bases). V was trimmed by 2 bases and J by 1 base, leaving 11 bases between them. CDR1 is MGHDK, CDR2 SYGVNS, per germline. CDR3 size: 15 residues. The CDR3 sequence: CASSEPTGGQETQYF. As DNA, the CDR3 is TGTGCCAGCAGTGAACCCACAGGCGGCCAAGAGACCCAGTACTTC.

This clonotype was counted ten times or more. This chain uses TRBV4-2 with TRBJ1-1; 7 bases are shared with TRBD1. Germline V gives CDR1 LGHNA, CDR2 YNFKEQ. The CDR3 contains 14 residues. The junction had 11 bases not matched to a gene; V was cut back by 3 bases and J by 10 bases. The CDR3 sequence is CASSHPSGGRSAFF. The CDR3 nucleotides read TGTGCCAGCAGCCACCCCTCAGGGGGGCGGTCAGCTTTCTTT.

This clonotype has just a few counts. CDR3 in amino acids: CASRSRDMGSGNTIYF. CDR3 bases: TGTGCCAGCAGATCCAGGGACATGGGCTCTGGAAACACCATATATTTT. V and J are TRBV12-3 or TRBV12-4 and TRBJ1-3; D perhaps matches TRBD1 (6 bases). The CDR3 runs 16 residues. V was cut by 6 bases and J by 0 bases, with 15 bases left in between.

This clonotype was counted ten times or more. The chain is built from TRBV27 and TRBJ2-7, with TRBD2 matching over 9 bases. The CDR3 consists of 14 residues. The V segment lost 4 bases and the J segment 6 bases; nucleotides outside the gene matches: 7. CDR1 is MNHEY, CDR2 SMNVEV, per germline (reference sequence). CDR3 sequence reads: CASSSQSSGVEQYF. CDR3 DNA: TGTGCCAGCAGTTCCCAATCTAGCGGGGTCGAGCAGTACTTC.

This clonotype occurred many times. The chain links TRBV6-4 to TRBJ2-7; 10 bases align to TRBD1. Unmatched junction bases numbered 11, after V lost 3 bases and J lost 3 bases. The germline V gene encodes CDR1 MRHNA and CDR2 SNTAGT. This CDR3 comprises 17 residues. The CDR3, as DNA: TGTGCCAGCAGTGAGCTCGGGACAGGGGTTTCCTACTACGAGCAGTACTTC. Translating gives CASSELGTGVSYYEQYF.

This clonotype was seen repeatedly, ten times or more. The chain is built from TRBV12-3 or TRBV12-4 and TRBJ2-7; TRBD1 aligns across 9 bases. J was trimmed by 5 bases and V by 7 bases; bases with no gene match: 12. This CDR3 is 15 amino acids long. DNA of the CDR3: TGTGCCAGCACCGAGGGGGGACAGGGTTTCCACGAGCAGTACTTC. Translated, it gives CASTEGGQGFHEQYF.

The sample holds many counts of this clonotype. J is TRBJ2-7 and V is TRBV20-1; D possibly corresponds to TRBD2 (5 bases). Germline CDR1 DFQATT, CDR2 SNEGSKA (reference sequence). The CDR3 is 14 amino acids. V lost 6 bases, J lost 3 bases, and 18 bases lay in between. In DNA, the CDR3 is TGCAGTGCGACCGGACTGGGGAAAAGCTACGAGCAGTACTTC. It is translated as CSATGLGKSYEQYF.

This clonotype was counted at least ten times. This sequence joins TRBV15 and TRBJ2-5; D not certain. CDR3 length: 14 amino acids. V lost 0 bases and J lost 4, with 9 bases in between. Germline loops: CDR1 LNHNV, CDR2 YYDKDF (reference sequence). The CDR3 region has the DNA TGTGCCACCAGCAGAGATAAACATGCAGAGACCCAGTACTTC. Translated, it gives CATSRDKHAETQYF.

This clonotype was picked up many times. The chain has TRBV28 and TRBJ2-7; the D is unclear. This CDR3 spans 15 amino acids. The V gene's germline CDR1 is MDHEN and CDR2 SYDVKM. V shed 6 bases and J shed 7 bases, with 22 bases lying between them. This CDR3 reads CASSPPHTAGNEQYF. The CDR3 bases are TGTGCCAGCAGCCCACCCCACACCGCCGGTAATGAGCAGTACTTC.

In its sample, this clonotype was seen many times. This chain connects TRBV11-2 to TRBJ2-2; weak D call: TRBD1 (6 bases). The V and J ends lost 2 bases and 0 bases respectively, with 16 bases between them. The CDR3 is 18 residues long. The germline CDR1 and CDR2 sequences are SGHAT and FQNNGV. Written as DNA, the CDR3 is TGTGCCAGCAGCTTATACCTCCGGACAGTCGCGAACACCGGGGAGCTGTTTTTT. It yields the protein CASSLYLRTVANTGELFF. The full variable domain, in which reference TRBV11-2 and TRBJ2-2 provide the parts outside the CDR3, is EAGVAQSPRYKIIEKRQSVAFWCNPISGHATLYWYQQILGQGPKLLIQFQNNGVVDDSQLPKDRFSAERLKGVDSTLKIQPAKLEDSAVYLCASSLYLRTVANTGELFFGEGSRLTVL.

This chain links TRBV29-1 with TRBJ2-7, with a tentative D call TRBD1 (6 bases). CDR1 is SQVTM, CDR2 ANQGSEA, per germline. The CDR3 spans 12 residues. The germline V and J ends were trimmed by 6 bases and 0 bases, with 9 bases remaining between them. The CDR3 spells CSVTGHSYEQYF. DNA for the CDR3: TGCAGCGTGACAGGCCACTCCTACGAGCAGTACTTC.

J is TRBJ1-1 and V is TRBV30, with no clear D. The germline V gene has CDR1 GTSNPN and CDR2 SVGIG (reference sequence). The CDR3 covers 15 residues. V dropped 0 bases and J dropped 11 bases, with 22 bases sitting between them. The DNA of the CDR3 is TGTGCCTGGAGTGTACTGAGCAGTGAAGGGAGTACTGCTTTCTTT. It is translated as CAWSVLSSEGSTAFF.

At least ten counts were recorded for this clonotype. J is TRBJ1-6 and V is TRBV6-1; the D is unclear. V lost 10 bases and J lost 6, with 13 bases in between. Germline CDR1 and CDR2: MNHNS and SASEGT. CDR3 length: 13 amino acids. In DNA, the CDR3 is TGTGCCACTCAGACGGGTAGTAATTCACCCCTCCACTTT. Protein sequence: CATQTGSNSPLHF.

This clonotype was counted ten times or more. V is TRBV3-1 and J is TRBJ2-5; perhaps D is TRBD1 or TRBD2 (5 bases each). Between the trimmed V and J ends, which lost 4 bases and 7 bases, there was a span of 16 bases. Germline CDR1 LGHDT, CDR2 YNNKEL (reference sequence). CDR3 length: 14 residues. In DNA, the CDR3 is TGTGCCAGCAGCCGAAGAAACCGGGACGGGACCCAGTACTTC. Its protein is CASSRRNRDGTQYF.

DNA for the CDR3: TGTGCCAGCAGTTTAGGGACACGAACTTATAGCAATCAGCCCCAGCATTTT. The encoded protein is CASSLGTRTYSNQPQHF. The V call is TRBV12-3 or TRBV12-4, the J call TRBJ1-5, with a possible D match to TRBD1 (5 bases). V lost 1 base and J 0 bases, leaving 13 bases between the germline ends. There are 17 residues in the CDR3.